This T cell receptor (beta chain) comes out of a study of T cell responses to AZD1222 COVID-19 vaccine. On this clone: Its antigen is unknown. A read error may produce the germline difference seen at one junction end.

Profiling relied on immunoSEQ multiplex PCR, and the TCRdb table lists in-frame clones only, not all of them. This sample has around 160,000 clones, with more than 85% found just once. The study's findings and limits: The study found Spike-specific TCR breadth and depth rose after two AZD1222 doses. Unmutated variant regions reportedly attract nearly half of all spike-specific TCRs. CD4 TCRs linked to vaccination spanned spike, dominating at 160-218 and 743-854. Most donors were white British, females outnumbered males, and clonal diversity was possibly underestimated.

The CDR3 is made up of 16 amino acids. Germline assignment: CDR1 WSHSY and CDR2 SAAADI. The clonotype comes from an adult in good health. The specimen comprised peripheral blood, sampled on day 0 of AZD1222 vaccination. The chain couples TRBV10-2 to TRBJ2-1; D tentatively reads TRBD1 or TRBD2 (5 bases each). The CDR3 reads CARSESSGSSGNEQFF. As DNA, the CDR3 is TGCGCCAGGAGTGAGTCATCAGGGAGTAGTGGCAATGAGCAGTTCTTC.